The subject of this entry is one T cell receptor beta chain. The data derive from a study of PD-L1 blockade in urothelial cancer. The data were produced by immunoSEQ multiplex PCR, yet TCRdb's version contains in-frame clones alone and is incomplete. The top ten hold approximately 1.5% of the sample, which has 45,000 to 60,000 clones, 80% to 85% seen once. The time point is: pretreatment peripheral blood. In germline, CDR1 is KGHSH, CDR2 LQKENI. Trimming took 4 bases from V and 3 from J, leaving 12 bases between them. There are 14 residues in the CDR3. The sequencing used PBMCs, collected around atezolizumab (anti-PD-L1) treatment. This TCR was sampled from a man aged 50-60 years with urothelial cancer. This chain joins TRBV18 and TRBJ1-1; D remains ambiguous. The CDR3, as DNA: TGTGCCAGCTCACAAACCGAGCTGGACACTGAAGCTTTCTTT. Translated, it gives CASSQTELDTEAFF. Looking up the rest from reference TRBV18 and TRBJ1-1 gives the full variable domain: NAGVMQNPRHLVRRRGQEARLRCSPMKGHSHVYWYRQLPEEGLKFMVYLQKENIIDESGMPKERFSAEFPKEGPSILRIQQVVRGDSAAYFCASSQTELDTEAFFGQGTRLTVV.